A selection of T cell receptor beta chains follows, all from one sample in a study of shared clonotypes between healthy human individuals. Assay: immunoSEQ multiplex PCR; the TCRdb copy retains only in-frame clones and omits some. The sample yields over a million clones, 78% seen once. The sequencing sample was made of memory CD4+ T cells from PBMCs. Receptor source: a man between 18 and 35 years old in good health. Some clones in this sample may be carry-over from other donors' samples. The CDR3 runs from the conserved cysteine through the conserved F or W. D genes are given only for firm matches. Clone size, where shown, is once, few, many, or a class for clones that have expanded.

CDR3nt: TGTGCCAGCTCTCTAGGAGGGGTAAATCAGCCCCAGCATTTT; CDR3aa: CASSLGGVNQPQHF; j_gene: TRBJ1-5; d_gene: -; abundance: -; v_gene: TRBV2
CDR3nt: TGCGCCAGCAGCACCGGACTAGCGGGAGTCTACGAGCAGTACTTC; CDR3aa: CASSTGLAGVYEQYF; j_gene: TRBJ2-7; d_gene: TRBD2; abundance: -; v_gene: TRBV5-1
CDR3nt: TGCGCCAGCAGCTTCCTAGCGGGCAATGGGGCAGATACGCAGTATTTT; CDR3aa: CASSFLAGNGADTQYF; j_gene: TRBJ2-3; d_gene: TRBD2; abundance: -; v_gene: TRBV5-1
CDR3nt: TGTGCCAGCAGCTTATCCGGGTTGGCGCAGTATTTT; CDR3aa: CASSLSGLAQYF; j_gene: TRBJ2-3; d_gene: -; abundance: -; v_gene: TRBV7-9
CDR3nt: TGTGCCAGCAGCTACCGGACAGTTACTAATGAAAAACTGTTTTTT; CDR3aa: CASSYRTVTNEKLFF; j_gene: TRBJ1-4; d_gene: -; abundance: -; v_gene: TRBV7-2
CDR3nt: TGTGCCAGCAGCTTAGTCAGGCCAGCTGTTCTCTACGAGCAGTACTTC; CDR3aa: CASSLVRPAVLYEQYF; j_gene: TRBJ2-7; d_gene: -; abundance: -; v_gene: TRBV11-2
CDR3nt: TGTGCCAGCAGCGCCAGATCATTAGCGGCTTTGTACAATGAGCAGTTCTTC; CDR3aa: CASSARSLAALYNEQFF; j_gene: TRBJ2-1; d_gene: -; abundance: -; v_gene: TRBV4-2
CDR3nt: TGCAGTGCTAGAGTGGGCAGAGGGTACACCTTC; CDR3aa: CSARVGRGYTF; j_gene: TRBJ1-2; d_gene: -; abundance: -; v_gene: TRBV20-1
CDR3nt: TGCGCCAGCAGCCAAGAGGGCCGAGCTAACTATGGCTACACCTTC; CDR3aa: CASSQEGRANYGYTF; j_gene: TRBJ1-2; d_gene: -; abundance: -; v_gene: TRBV4-1
CDR3nt: TGTGCCAGCAGCTCAAGACACTCTAGCAATCAGCCCCAGCATTTT; CDR3aa: CASSSRHSSNQPQHF; j_gene: TRBJ1-5; d_gene: -; abundance: -; v_gene: TRBV5-6
CDR3nt: TGTGCCAGCAGGTCCCCCCCCGGGACAGGGGAAAACATTCAGTACTTC; CDR3aa: CASRSPPGTGENIQYF; j_gene: TRBJ2-4; d_gene: TRBD1; abundance: -; v_gene: TRBV28
CDR3nt: TGTGCCAGCAGCCGCACGGTTGCGGCCGCGCAAGAGACCCAGTACTTC; CDR3aa: CASSRTVAAAQETQYF; j_gene: TRBJ2-5; d_gene: -; abundance: -; v_gene: TRBV7-7
CDR3nt: TGTGCCAGCAGCTTAGGCCGGGGTACCGAGCAGTACTTC; CDR3aa: CASSLGRGTEQYF; j_gene: TRBJ2-7; d_gene: -; abundance: -; v_gene: TRBV7-8
CDR3nt: TGCGCCAGCAGCCAGGCCGGGACACAGAATAACTATGGCTACACCTTC; CDR3aa: CASSQAGTQNNYGYTF; j_gene: TRBJ1-2; d_gene: -; abundance: -; v_gene: TRBV4-1
CDR3nt: TGTGCCAGCAGCTTGGCCCGGAATGGAGCGACTGAAGCTTTCTTT; CDR3aa: CASSLARNGATEAFF; j_gene: TRBJ1-1; d_gene: -; abundance: -; v_gene: TRBV5-5
CDR3nt: TGTGCCAGCAGCCCGCAGGGGCCGTCTGGCTACGAGCAGTACTTC; CDR3aa: CASSPQGPSGYEQYF; j_gene: TRBJ2-7; d_gene: -; abundance: -; v_gene: TRBV9
CDR3nt: TGCGCCAGCAGCTTTGTTTTAGATCCTAGCACAGATACGCAGTATTTT; CDR3aa: CASSFVLDPSTDTQYF; j_gene: TRBJ2-3; d_gene: -; abundance: many; v_gene: TRBV5-1
CDR3nt: TGTGCCAGCAGTTCACCGACAGGGTCTACGGGCACAGATACGCAGTATTTT; CDR3aa: CASSSPTGSTGTDTQYF; j_gene: TRBJ2-3; d_gene: TRBD1; abundance: -; v_gene: TRBV28
CDR3nt: TGTGCCAGCAGTTCGGTTTCGGGCAGGGAATCCCCCGGGGAGCTGTTTTTT; CDR3aa: CASSSVSGRESPGELFF; j_gene: TRBJ2-2; d_gene: -; abundance: -; v_gene: TRBV25-1
CDR3nt: TGTGCCAGCAGCGGCAGGGTCTTCAAAGGGGGCAAGGATGGCTACACCTTC; CDR3aa: CASSGRVFKGGKDGYTF; j_gene: TRBJ1-2; d_gene: TRBD1; abundance: few; v_gene: TRBV7-8
CDR3nt: TGCGCCAGCAGCCTGGGACAGGGCGGAGAGACCCAGTACTTC; CDR3aa: CASSLGQGGETQYF; j_gene: TRBJ2-5; d_gene: TRBD1; abundance: -; v_gene: TRBV5-1
CDR3nt: TGTGCCAGCAGCGTAGGGGCAGAACGCTACGAGCAGTACTTC; CDR3aa: CASSVGAERYEQYF; j_gene: TRBJ2-7; d_gene: -; abundance: -; v_gene: TRBV9
CDR3nt: TGTGCCAGCAGTGTTGGACTAGCGGGATTGAGTGAGCAGTTCTTC; CDR3aa: CASSVGLAGLSEQFF; j_gene: TRBJ2-1; d_gene: TRBD2; abundance: -; v_gene: TRBV6-1
CDR3nt: TGTGCCAGCAGCGTGGGGAGCTCCTACAATGAGCAGTTCTTC; CDR3aa: CASSVGSSYNEQFF; j_gene: TRBJ2-1; d_gene: -; abundance: -; v_gene: TRBV7-2
CDR3nt: TGTGCCAGCAGTTTAGTTGGACTAGCTCAGGATACGCAGTATTTT; CDR3aa: CASSLVGLAQDTQYF; j_gene: TRBJ2-3; d_gene: TRBD2; abundance: -; v_gene: TRBV28
CDR3nt: TGCAGCGCCCGAGTTGTCAGCGCTGAAGCTTTCTTT; CDR3aa: CSARVVSAEAFF; j_gene: TRBJ1-1; d_gene: -; abundance: -; v_gene: TRBV29-1
CDR3nt: TGCGCCAGCAGCTTGGACGGACAGGGTGTTCAGCCCCAGCATTTT; CDR3aa: CASSLDGQGVQPQHF; j_gene: TRBJ1-5; d_gene: TRBD1; abundance: -; v_gene: TRBV5-1
CDR3nt: TGTGCCAGCAGCCGTTCGGGACTAGCGGCCCTCACTAGCACAGATACGCAGTATTTT; CDR3aa: CASSRSGLAALTSTDTQYF; j_gene: TRBJ2-3; d_gene: TRBD2; abundance: -; v_gene: TRBV9
CDR3nt: TGTGCCAGCACCATACAGAGCGGGGACCAGGGTACGCAGTATTTT; CDR3aa: CASTIQSGDQGTQYF; j_gene: TRBJ2-3; d_gene: TRBD2; abundance: -; v_gene: TRBV28
CDR3nt: TGTGCCAGCAGCCCACGACAGGGAACAGATACGCAGTATTTT; CDR3aa: CASSPRQGTDTQYF; j_gene: TRBJ2-3; d_gene: TRBD1; abundance: -; v_gene: TRBV9
CDR3nt: TGTGCCACCAGCAGGAACGCAGGGGATGAGCAGTACTTC; CDR3aa: CATSRNAGDEQYF; j_gene: TRBJ2-7; d_gene: -; abundance: -; v_gene: TRBV15
CDR3nt: TGTGTCAGCAGTACAGGGGTCGGAAACACCATATATTTT; CDR3aa: CVSSTGVGNTIYF; j_gene: TRBJ1-3; d_gene: TRBD1; abundance: once; v_gene: TRBV6-1
CDR3nt: TGTGCCAGCAGCCGACCGGGACTCAGTGGAGAGCAGTACTTC; CDR3aa: CASSRPGLSGEQYF; j_gene: TRBJ2-7; d_gene: -; abundance: once; v_gene: TRBV6-5
CDR3nt: TGTGCCAGCAGCTTAAGATCACGGGATACCTACGAGCAGTACTTC; CDR3aa: CASSLRSRDTYEQYF; j_gene: TRBJ2-7; d_gene: -; abundance: -; v_gene: TRBV7-9
CDR3nt: TGTGCCAGCAGCCCTTGGCGAAACAATGAGCAGTTCTTC; CDR3aa: CASSPWRNNEQFF; j_gene: TRBJ2-1; d_gene: -; abundance: -; v_gene: TRBV7-6
CDR3nt: TGCGCCAGCAGCTCCGGGACTAGCACCCTCGATGAGCAGTTCTTC; CDR3aa: CASSSGTSTLDEQFF; j_gene: TRBJ2-1; d_gene: TRBD2; abundance: -; v_gene: TRBV5-1
CDR3nt: TGTGCCACACACCGGGACAGGGGCCTTCAGTCCTCTGGGGCCAACGTCCTGACTTTC; CDR3aa: CATHRDRGLQSSGANVLTF; j_gene: TRBJ2-6; d_gene: TRBD1; abundance: few; v_gene: TRBV2
CDR3nt: TGTGCCAGCAGTTTAGGGACGTCTGGGGCCCCCTCCTACAATGAGCAGTTCTTC; CDR3aa: CASSLGTSGAPSYNEQFF; j_gene: TRBJ2-1; d_gene: -; abundance: few; v_gene: TRBV27
CDR3nt: TGTGCCAGCAGCTTTAGCCCTCCGTCCAGAGAGACCCAGTACTTC; CDR3aa: CASSFSPPSRETQYF; j_gene: TRBJ2-5; d_gene: -; abundance: many; v_gene: TRBV5-6
CDR3nt: TGTGCCAGCAGCCCCACCGGGGGCCTGGGGAACACTGAAGCTTTCTTT; CDR3aa: CASSPTGGLGNTEAFF; j_gene: TRBJ1-1; d_gene: -; abundance: -; v_gene: TRBV5-4
CDR3nt: TGTGCCACCGGCGTTAGGGGGGGTACCTCCTACGAGCAGTACTTC; CDR3aa: CATGVRGGTSYEQYF; j_gene: TRBJ2-7; d_gene: -; abundance: -; v_gene: TRBV27
CDR3nt: TGTGCCTGGAGCAAGGGACTAGCGGTTTACACAGATACGCAGTATTTT; CDR3aa: CAWSKGLAVYTDTQYF; j_gene: TRBJ2-3; d_gene: TRBD2; abundance: -; v_gene: TRBV30
CDR3nt: TGTGCCAGCAGCCCCCGGCAGGGACGCTATAACGAGCAGTACTTC; CDR3aa: CASSPRQGRYNEQYF; j_gene: TRBJ2-7; d_gene: -; abundance: -; v_gene: TRBV11-2
CDR3nt: TGTGCCAGCAGCCAAAGGGGACTTAACTCCTACGAGCAGTACTTC; CDR3aa: CASSQRGLNSYEQYF; j_gene: TRBJ2-7; d_gene: -; abundance: -; v_gene: TRBV4-2
CDR3nt: TGTGCCAGCAGTGCAGGGAGCTCCTACAATGAGCAGTTCTTC; CDR3aa: CASSAGSSYNEQFF; j_gene: TRBJ2-1; d_gene: -; abundance: -; v_gene: TRBV2
CDR3nt: TGCAGCGTCACTCTGTCGGACGACTACACCTTC; CDR3aa: CSVTLSDDYTF; j_gene: TRBJ1-2; d_gene: -; abundance: few; v_gene: TRBV29-1
CDR3nt: TGTGCCAGCACGGTGGACCTAGGCAAAAACATTCAGTACTTC; CDR3aa: CASTVDLGKNIQYF; j_gene: TRBJ2-4; d_gene: -; abundance: few; v_gene: TRBV2
CDR3nt: TGTGCCAGCAGGAGGGGCCCTCTCTCTGGAAACACCATATATTTT; CDR3aa: CASRRGPLSGNTIYF; j_gene: TRBJ1-3; d_gene: -; abundance: -; v_gene: TRBV6-1
CDR3nt: TGTGCCAGCAGTTCGGTCCCCTGGGATACGCAGTATTTT; CDR3aa: CASSSVPWDTQYF; j_gene: TRBJ2-3; d_gene: -; abundance: -; v_gene: TRBV27
CDR3nt: TGCAGCGGCCACCTTGGGACAGGGGGCACTGAAGCTTTCTTT; CDR3aa: CSGHLGTGGTEAFF; j_gene: TRBJ1-1; d_gene: TRBD1; abundance: -; v_gene: TRBV29-1
CDR3nt: TGTGCCAGCAGTTTGTCGACAGGGGGTTACACCGGGGAGCTGTTTTTT; CDR3aa: CASSLSTGGYTGELFF; j_gene: TRBJ2-2; d_gene: TRBD1; abundance: -; v_gene: TRBV28
CDR3nt: TGTGCCAGCAGAACTCAGGGTAATGAAAAACTGTTTTTT; CDR3aa: CASRTQGNEKLFF; j_gene: TRBJ1-4; d_gene: -; abundance: once; v_gene: TRBV6-6
CDR3nt: TGTGCCAGCTCACCAACTCGCTTATACGAGCAGTACTTC; CDR3aa: CASSPTRLYEQYF; j_gene: TRBJ2-7; d_gene: -; abundance: -; v_gene: TRBV18
CDR3nt: TGTGCCAGCAGCGTAGCGGGAGGAAACACCATATATTTT; CDR3aa: CASSVAGGNTIYF; j_gene: TRBJ1-3; d_gene: -; abundance: -; v_gene: TRBV9